The 28 T cell receptor beta chains given below trace back to one sample, sequenced in a study of regulatory T cells in long-lasting Graves disease. For TCR beta, libraries came from iRepertoire HTBI primers and Arm-PCR of CDR3 regions. TCRdb re-analysed the multiplex PCR reads in MiXCR, keeping a single row per CDR3 protein. The sample has approximately 440,000 distinct CDR3 sequences, 15% to 20% seen once. Time point: newly diagnosed GD, antithyroid drugs for less than 3 months. The authors made the TCR library using RNA they extracted from PBMCs. This sample also appeared in a second study, on T cells in Graves' hyperthyroidism and ophthalmopathy.

The sequenced sample was peripheral blood mononuclear cells (PBMCs), obtained at new diagnosis, from a patient treated with antithyroid drugs. These receptors were obtained from a man aged 40-50 years with Graves disease.

This clonotype was counted ten times or more. This chain uses TRBV5-1 with TRBJ2-2; 9 bases line up with TRBD1. After removal of 4 bases from V and 0 bases from J, the junction contained 10 bases not matched to a gene. Per the germline V gene, CDR1 is SGHRS and CDR2 is YFSETQ. This CDR3 has 18 residues. The CDR3 region is CASSPRGTGGANTGELFF. The CDR3 DNA reads as TGCGCCAGCAGCCCACGGGGAACAGGGGGCGCGAACACCGGGGAGCTGTTTTTT.

V is TRBV20-1 and J is TRBJ2-7, with TRBD1 identical over 9 bases. The CDR3 sequence is 14 residues long. Per the germline V gene, CDR1 is DFQATT and CDR2 is SNEGSKA (reference sequence). After removal of 6 bases from V and 1 base from J, the junction contained 7 bases not matched to a gene. CDR3: CSATRTGASYEQYF. Here the CDR3 DNA reads TGCAGTGCAACTCGGACAGGGGCGTCCTACGAGCAGTACTTC.

V and J are TRBV7-6 and TRBJ2-1; D ambiguous. Germline CDR1 reads SGHVS; CDR2 reads FNYEAQ. The CDR3 totals 13 residues. The V end was cut by 5 bases, the J end by 7 bases, with 12 bases between. This CDR3 reads CASSPDWDNEQFF. The DNA for the CDR3 is TGTGCCAGCAGCCCTGACTGGGATAATGAGCAGTTCTTC. Full variable domain (outside the CDR3, taken from reference TRBV7-6 and TRBJ2-1): GAGVSQSPRYKVTKRGQDVALRCDPISGHVSLYWYRQALGQGPEFLTYFNYEAQQDKSGLPNDRFSAERPEGSISTLTIQRTEQRDSAMYRCASSPDWDNEQFFGPGTRLTVL.

This clonotype came up many times. V is TRBV5-4 and J is TRBJ2-2; weak D call: TRBD1 (6 bases). The germline V and J ends were trimmed by 4 bases and 4 bases, with 11 bases remaining between them. The CDR3 totals 14 residues. Germline V lookup: CDR1 SGHNT, CDR2 YYREEE (reference sequence). The CDR3 is CASSNGQITGELFF. The CDR3 DNA reads TGTGCCAGCAGCAACGGACAGATCACCGGGGAGCTGTTTTTT.

This clonotype occurred many times. This chain connects TRBV18 to TRBJ2-7; 8 bases are a match to TRBD2. Losses at the gene ends were 2 bases for V and 1 base for J; bases not matched to a gene: 4. The V gene's germline CDR1 is KGHSH and CDR2 LQKENI. CDR3 size: 15 residues. The CDR3 bases are TGTGCCAGCTCACCAAGCGGGGGAGGTTCCTACGAGCAGTACTTC. This translates into CASSPSGGGSYEQYF.

This clonotype showed up many times. This chain uses TRBV7-9 with TRBJ2-1, with D perhaps assigned TRBD1 or TRBD2 (5 bases each). The CDR3 runs to 15 residues. Germline V gene lookup returns CDR1 SEHNR and CDR2 FQNEAQ (reference sequence). V was shortened by 1 base and J by 6 bases, with 13 bases between the two germline ends. The CDR3 coding sequence is TGTGCCAGCAGCTTAGTGGGAAGGGACGGCAATGAGCAGTTCTTC. It yields the protein CASSLVGRDGNEQFF.

This clonotype has only a few counts. The chain carries TRBV3-1 and TRBJ2-2; D not certain. Trimming took off 0 bases at V and 2 bases at J, with 10 bases between the two ends. CDR1 is LGHDT, CDR2 YNNKEL, per germline (reference sequence). The CDR3 totals 16 residues. In DNA form, the CDR3 reads TGTGCCAGCAGCCAAGAAAAAGTTCACAACACCGGGGAGCTGTTTTTT. It codes for CASSQEKVHNTGELFF.

On this clonotype itself: A much larger clone differs by one base, so this may be a read error. The V gene is TRBV6-1, the J gene TRBJ1-1; D may be TRBD1 (5 bases). Trimming took off 5 bases at V and 10 bases at J, with 26 bases between the two ends. Looked up from germline, CDR1 is MNHNS and CDR2 is SASEGT. The CDR3 consists of 16 residues. CDR3 amino acids: CASSRVPGPLIIGAFF. DNA for the CDR3: TGTGCCAGCAGTCGGGTCCCGGGACCTCTAATAATTGGAGCTTTCTTT.

This clonotype was recorded at least ten times. The V and J genes are TRBV30 and TRBJ2-5, with 10 bases that match TRBD1. This CDR3 has 17 residues. After removal of 7 bases from V and 2 bases from J, the junction contained 16 bases not matched to a gene. Germline CDR1 is GTSNPN and CDR2 is SVGIG (reference sequence). The CDR3 bases are TGTGCCTTCGAGGGACAGGGGCCCGAACTGGTTCAAGAGACCCAGTACTTC. Encoded protein: CAFEGQGPELVQETQYF.

In this sample, this clonotype turned up a few times. The chain is built from TRBV24-1 and TRBJ2-3, with D possibly TRBD2 on 6 matching bases. V dropped 9 bases and J dropped 5 bases, with 20 bases sitting between them. CDR3 size: 15 residues. Per germline, CDR1 KGHDR and CDR2 SFDVKD. CDR3 sequence: CATQPSSGRGDTQYF. The CDR3 DNA is TGTGCCACCCAACCTAGTAGCGGTCGGGGAGATACGCAGTATTTT.

This clonotype has ten or more counts. The conserved phenylalanine or tryptophan normally closing the CDR3 is absent here, so this likely arose from a read error. It is unclear where the CDR3 begins or ends on the DNA, so no DNA is shown, and the CDR3 is as TCRdb lists it. The chain recombines TRBV7-9 with TRBJ2-1; whether TRBD1, the table's D call, matches the DNA was not checked. The CDR3 length is 14 residues, termini included. Germline lookup yields CDR1 SEHNR and CDR2 FQNEAQ (reference sequence). The CDR3 sequence: CASSFRTGRHPYQA.

This clonotype turned up a few times. J is TRBJ1-2 and V is TRBV7-2, with TRBD1 identical over 9 bases. J was trimmed by 6 bases and V by 3 bases; bases with no gene match: 2. The CDR3 sequence is 13 residues long. Germline V lookup: CDR1 SGHTA, CDR2 FQGNSA. The DNA of the CDR3 is TGTGCCAGCAGCTTCCGGGACAGGGATGGCTACACCTTC. This translates into CASSFRDRDGYTF.

The chain couples TRBV2 to TRBJ2-7, with 8 bases that match TRBD2. In germline, CDR1 is SNHLY, CDR2 FYNNEI. V lost 1 base and J lost 5; bases outside the gene matches: 4. The CDR3 loop spans 14 amino acids. DNA of the CDR3: TGTGCCAGCAGTGAAGGCGGGAGGAGAGACGAGCAGTACTTC. Translation gives CASSEGGRRDEQYF.

This clonotype was detected ten times or more. This chain uses TRBV10-3 with TRBJ1-1; no reliable D call. Trimming pared 8 bases from V and 3 bases from J, leaving 13 bases between. There are 13 residues in the CDR3. From germline, CDR1 is ENHRY and CDR2 SYGVKD. The CDR3 is CAIGAQVDTEAFF. CDR3 in DNA: TGTGCCATCGGTGCCCAAGTCGACACTGAAGCTTTCTTT.

This clonotype was recorded at least ten times. The chain carries TRBV5-1 and TRBJ2-2; tentatively, D is TRBD1 (5 bases). Germline V CDR1 and CDR2: SGHRS, YFSETQ. V lost 0 bases and J 3 bases, leaving 12 bases between the germline ends. There are 16 residues in the CDR3. The CDR3 reads CASSLVSGYDTGELFF. CDR3 nucleotides: TGCGCCAGCAGCTTGGTTTCAGGGTACGACACCGGGGAGCTGTTTTTT.

This chain links TRBV29-1 with TRBJ2-5, with D hard to call. Germline V gene sequence: CDR1 SQVTM, CDR2 ANQGSEA. Trimming stripped 7 bases from V and 5 bases from J, with 11 bases between. The CDR3 extends over 11 amino acids. DNA of the CDR3: TGCAGCGCAGCGCTGGCGGAGACCCAGTACTTC. This codes for CSAALAETQYF.

CDR3 sequence reads: CASTTGRGLNQPQHF. CDR3 in DNA: TGTGCCAGCACCACGGGCAGGGGGCTCAATCAGCCCCAGCATTTT. The chain combines TRBV6-1 with TRBJ1-5; 8 bases match TRBD1. Per germline, CDR1 MNHNS and CDR2 SASEGT. Trimming removed 7 bases from V and 3 bases from J; junction bases left unmatched: 8. There are 15 residues in the CDR3.

Ten or more counts support this clonotype. The chain has TRBV7-6 and TRBJ2-5; 11 bases agree with TRBD1. V was pared by 3 bases and J by 5 bases, with 5 bases of the junction left unmatched. CDR1 and CDR2 (germline): SGHVS, FNYEAQ. This CDR3 contains 15 residues. The CDR3 sequence: CASSFRDRGWETQYF. The CDR3 DNA reads as TGTGCCAGCAGCTTCCGGGACAGGGGGTGGGAGACCCAGTACTTC.

In this sample, this clonotype turned up many times. The V and J genes are TRBV28 and TRBJ1-2; D gene uncertain. The CDR3 extends over 12 amino acids. The germline V gene has CDR1 MDHEN and CDR2 SYDVKM. Trimming shortened V by 6 bases and J by 5 bases, and 10 bases separated the two germline ends. CDR3 sequence reads: CASSAEKYGYTF. CDR3 coding DNA: TGTGCCAGCAGCGCAGAGAAATATGGCTACACCTTC.

This clonotype has a count of ten or more. The chain links TRBV28 to TRBJ2-5, with TRBD2 identical over 11 bases. Germline loops: CDR1 MDHEN, CDR2 SYDVKM. The J segment lost 6 bases and the V segment lost 3 bases, leaving 6 bases of the junction unmatched. The CDR3 is 15 amino acids. The CDR3 coding sequence is TGTGCCAGCAGTTTCGTAGCGGGAGGGCCCCAGACCCAGTACTTC. It codes for CASSFVAGGPQTQYF.

In this sample, this clonotype turned up many times. V usage is TRBV28 and J usage is TRBJ2-7; D gene unclear. CDR3 size: 10 residues. The germline V gene encodes CDR1 MDHEN and CDR2 SYDVKM. The ends were cut back, 3 bases at V and 6 bases at J, with 3 bases in the middle. Written as DNA, the CDR3 is TGTGCCAGCAGTTTCCGCGAGCAGTACTTC. This encodes CASSFREQYF.

The chain joins TRBV5-8 to TRBJ1-5; possible D gene TRBD1, 6 bases. The ends were cut back, 6 bases at V and 4 bases at J, with 14 bases in the middle. Germline V gives CDR1 SGHTS, CDR2 YDEGEE. The CDR3 runs 14 residues. This CDR3 reads CASNKDRVNQPQHF. The CDR3 DNA reads as TGTGCCAGCAATAAGGACAGAGTTAATCAGCCCCAGCATTTT.

This chain uses TRBV3-1 with TRBJ2-1, with 11 bases identical to TRBD2. The V segment lost 0 bases and the J segment 5 bases; nucleotides outside the gene matches: 6. The CDR3 covers 17 residues. Per germline, CDR1 LGHDT and CDR2 YNNKEL (reference sequence). CDR3 protein: CASSQEAGLAENNEQFF. The CDR3 DNA sequence: TGTGCCAGCAGCCAAGAGGCGGGACTAGCGGAAAACAATGAGCAGTTCTTC.

In this sample, this clonotype turned up many times. V usage is TRBV20-1 and J usage is TRBJ2-1; 13 bases map to TRBD2. The CDR3 loop spans 16 amino acids. In germline, CDR1 is DFQATT, CDR2 SNEGSKA (reference sequence). J lost 5 bases, V lost 0 bases, and 4 bases had no gene match. For the CDR3, the DNA is TGCAGTGCTAGAGATATGGGACTAGCGGGAAACAATGAGCAGTTCTTC. Its translation: CSARDMGLAGNNEQFF.

This clonotype appeared many times. V gene TRBV6-1 combines with J gene TRBJ2-7; 7 nucleotides match TRBD1. Unmatched junction bases numbered 7, after V lost 6 bases and J lost 2 bases. CDR3 size: 14 residues. Germline lookup yields CDR1 MNHNS and CDR2 SASEGT. CDR3 sequence: CASSIRDSPYEQYF. The DNA for the CDR3 is TGTGCCAGCAGCATACGGGACAGTCCCTACGAGCAGTACTTC.

At least ten counts were recorded for this clonotype. The chain couples TRBV12-3 or TRBV12-4 to TRBJ2-1; 9 nucleotides agree with TRBD2. The V gene end was trimmed by 7 bases and the J gene end by 6 bases; junction bases not matched to a gene: 10. The CDR3 runs 15 residues. CDR3 coding DNA: TGTGCCAGCACCCATCTAGCGGGACCCGGCAATGAGCAGTTCTTC. Translating gives CASTHLAGPGNEQFF.

This clonotype was observed a few times. The chain uses TRBV9 and TRBJ2-1; TRBD2 aligns across 8 bases. V lost 0 bases and J lost 0; bases outside the gene matches: 2. This CDR3 has 16 amino acids. Germline loops: CDR1 SGDLS, CDR2 YYNGEE. Written as DNA, the CDR3 is TGTGCCAGCAGCGTAGGTGGGACTAGCTCCTACAATGAGCAGTTCTTC. It is translated as CASSVGGTSSYNEQFF.

This clonotype was counted at least ten times. The chain combines TRBV2 with TRBJ2-5; a weak D match, TRBD2 (5 bases). This CDR3 is built from 15 residues. Trimming shortened V by 8 bases and J by 5 bases, and 21 bases separated the two germline ends. The germline V gene encodes CDR1 SNHLY and CDR2 FYNNEI. CDR3 in DNA: TGTGCCAGCCCCACCGCCCCAGCGCGAGGGGAGACCCAGTACTTC. This sequence encodes CASPTAPARGETQYF. The whole variable domain, remainder taken from reference TRBV2 and TRBJ2-5, is EPEVTQTPSHQVTQMGQEVILRCVPISNHLYFYWYRQILGQKVEFLVSFYNNEISEKSEIFDDQFSVERPDGSNFTLKIRSTKLEDSAMYFCASPTAPARGETQYFGPGTRLLVL.